The T cell receptor (beta chain) under discussion was sequenced for a study of cytomegalovirus exposure and HLA in healthy donors. Study observations and caveats: Relative to equally common others, HLA-associated TCR beta chains showed greater clonal expansion in a later analysis.

Healthy bone marrow donors made up the donor group. Unrecorded immune exposure was likely among donors, who were nominally healthy when sampled. There are 15 residues in the CDR3. Losses at the gene ends were 0 bases for V and 3 bases for J; bases not matched to a gene: 3. From germline, CDR1 is LGHNA and CDR2 YNFKEQ. 60 Vbeta and 13 Jbeta primers were used in PCR. Clones were read by immunoSEQ multiplex PCR, and TCRdb kept only the in-frame ones, dropping some. The data contain approximately 38,000 clones, about 66% of them singletons. To note about this clone: The antigen is undetermined.

V and J are TRBV4-2 and TRBJ1-2; 8 bases agree with TRBD1. Sequencing input: PBMCs. This TCR came from a man aged 50-59 years in good health and CMV-seropositive. The CDR3 DNA follows: TGTGCCAGCAGCCAAGATTCGGACAGGGACTATGGCTACACCTTC. Protein product: CASSQDSDRDYGYTF.